This T cell receptor beta chain emerged from a study of CD8+ T cells in alopecia areata. Treatment defined: oral pan-JAK inhibitor, 5-10 mg twice daily. RNA, once extracted, was reverse transcribed into cDNA for use as the sequencing template. This table comes from immunoSEQ multiplex PCR, and its TCRdb copy is limited to in-frame clones, with some not included. The sample lists 150,000 to 200,000 clones, 60% seen once, with 0.85% to 1.3% in the top ten. This CDR3 contains 15 residues. V dropped 0 bases and J dropped 7 bases, with 10 bases sitting between them. In germline, CDR1 is LGHNA, CDR2 YSLEER.

The TCR sequence derives from a human donor with alopecia areata. V usage is TRBV4-3 and J usage is TRBJ1-6; D uncertain. Sequences were derived from CD4+ T cells sorted from blood, sampled at week 24, from a patient treated with tofacitinib. The CDR3 spells CASSQELSTNSPLHF. The CDR3 nucleotides are TGCGCCAGCAGCCAAGAGCTCTCAACCAATTCACCCCTCCACTTT.